Shown below are 18 T cell receptor beta chains from a single sample sequenced in a study of T cells in narcolepsy listed by TCRdb under 2018. Library construction relied on the immunoSEQ multiplex PCR assay. Held by TCRdb, this immuneACCESS table contains in-frame sequences only and omits some clones. Under half of the omission traces to an unresolved V gene where checked; the cause of the rest is unknown. Within this sample are 20,000 to 30,000 clones, with over 65% of them counted one time only. The top ten hold 1.1% of the sample. The sequenced material came from memory (CD45RA-) CD4+ T cells from blood. What the cell subset or site label conveys for this sample: memory T cells sorted ex vivo from peripheral blood. Receptors were obtained from a human donor in good health.

This clone turned up a few times. Sequence at one end of the junction differs from germline and may be a read error. The J gene is TRBJ1-6, the V gene TRBV5-4; no clear D. This CDR3 has 16 amino acids. Germline assignment: CDR1 SGHNT and CDR2 YYREEE (reference sequence). CDR3 nucleotides: TGTGCCAGCAGCTCACGTGGCGGGAACTATTATTCACCCCTCCACTTT. This sequence encodes CASSSRGGNYYSPLHF.

The rearrangement joins TRBV5-6 to TRBJ1-4, with TRBD1 identical over 8 bases. The CDR3 is 14 residues long. Germline V gene lookup returns CDR1 SGHDT and CDR2 YYEEEE. The junction had 6 bases not matched to a gene; V was cut back by 3 bases and J by 8 bases. The CDR3 DNA reads TGTGCCAGCAGCTACCAGGGGGCGGGAGAAAAACTGTTTTTT. Encoded protein: CASSYQGAGEKLFF. The entire variable domain, with the rest obtained from reference TRBV5-6 and TRBJ1-4, is as follows: DAGVTQSPTHLIKTRGQQVTLRCSPKSGHDTVSWYQQALGQGPQFIFQYYEEEERQRGNFPDRFSGHQFPNYSSELNVNALLLGDSALYLCASSYQGAGEKLFFGSGTQLSVL.

The V and J genes are TRBV5-1 and TRBJ2-1, with 8 bases lining up with TRBD2. Germline CDR1 and CDR2: SGHRS and YFSETQ. The CDR3 has 16 residues. The J segment lost 6 bases and the V segment lost 0 bases, leaving 8 bases of the junction unmatched. Here the CDR3 DNA reads TGCGCCAGCAGCTTGGATTCCGGGACTAGTCCCAATGAGCAGTTCTTC. This encodes CASSLDSGTSPNEQFF.

The table lists this clone with a few counts. The genes are TRBV5-6 and TRBJ2-1; D call uncertain. Looked up from germline, CDR1 is SGHDT and CDR2 is YYEEEE. V lost 4 bases and J lost 1, with 15 bases in between. The CDR3 is 16 amino acids. CDR3 nucleotide sequence: TGTGCCAGCAGCCACCTACGGCAGTTATCCTACAATGAGCAGTTCTTC. Translation gives CASSHLRQLSYNEQFF.

The chain recombines TRBV5-6 with TRBJ1-2; D might be TRBD1 (5 bases). The CDR3 contains 14 residues. CDR1 is SGHDT and CDR2 is YYEEEE in the germline V gene. The V end lost 6 bases, the J end lost 3 bases, and 15 bases lay between the germline ends. CDR3 protein: CASIPRGLYYGYTF. CDR3 DNA sequence: TGTGCCAGCATACCGCGGGGACTCTACTATGGCTACACCTTC.

The chain has TRBV4-2 and TRBJ1-4, with D unclear. The CDR3 extends over 17 amino acids. V lost 0 bases, J lost 7 bases, and 18 bases lay in between. The germline V gene has CDR1 LGHNA and CDR2 YNFKEQ. CDR3 sequence (DNA): TGTGCCAGCAGCCAAGAGGAGGCCTTCTTCGAGAGTGAAAAACTGTTTTTT. Its protein product is CASSQEEAFFESEKLFF.

V gene TRBV12-5 combines with J gene TRBJ2-3, with D uncertain. The V gene's germline CDR1 is LGHNT and CDR2 FRNRAP. Trimming took off 0 bases at V and 0 bases at J, with 4 bases between the two ends. This CDR3 contains 14 residues. CDR3 coding DNA: TGTGCTAGTGGTTTGGTACTTAGCACAGATACGCAGTATTTT. Translation gives CASGLVLSTDTQYF. Looking up the rest from reference TRBV12-5 and TRBJ2-3 gives the full variable domain: DARVTQTPRHKVTEMGQEVTMRCQPILGHNTVFWYRQTMMQGLELLAYFRNRAPLDDSGMPKDRFSAEMPDATLATLKIQPSEPRDSAVYFCASGLVLSTDTQYFGPGTRLTVL.

The J gene is TRBJ2-1, the V gene TRBV28, with D perhaps being TRBD1 or TRBD2 (6 bases each). Trimming cost V 4 bases and J 6 bases, with 10 bases left between them. Germline V CDR1 and CDR2: MDHEN, SYDVKM. This CDR3 comprises 13 residues. The CDR3 protein is CASSCGTCNEQFF. The CDR3 DNA reads as TGTGCCAGCAGTTGCGGGACATGCAATGAGCAGTTCTTC.

The chain couples TRBV4-1 to TRBJ1-5, with a weak D call TRBD1 (5 bases). This CDR3 region has 17 residues. Trimming took 0 bases from V and 5 from J, leaving 17 bases between them. Germline V CDR1 and CDR2: MGHRA, YSYEKL. The CDR3 DNA reads as TGCGCCAGCAGCCAAGATGGTGGGAGGGACGCCTATCAGCCCCAGCATTTT. Its translation: CASSQDGGRDAYQPQHF.

This chain connects TRBV29-1 to TRBJ2-5, with D maybe TRBD2 (6 bases). There are 13 residues in the CDR3. V gave up 6 bases and J gave up 2 bases, with 13 bases separating them. Germline V CDR1 and CDR2: SQVTM, ANQGSEA. The CDR3 here is CSVAWGDQETQYF. The CDR3 DNA sequence: TGCAGCGTCGCGTGGGGGGATCAAGAGACCCAGTACTTC.

The chain couples TRBV19 to TRBJ2-6; D remains unclear. The CDR3 is made up of 18 amino acids. The V and J ends lost 4 bases and 0 bases respectively, with 16 bases between them. Germline lookup yields CDR1 LNHDA and CDR2 SQIVND (reference sequence). DNA of the CDR3: TGTGCCAGTAGTAGCGCTGCTCCAGAAAGCTCTGGGGCCAACGTCCTGACTTTC. Residues: CASSSAAPESSGANVLTF.

The rearrangement joins TRBV7-2 to TRBJ1-5; tentatively, D is TRBD1 (5 bases). CDR3 length: 14 residues. Germline CDR1 reads SGHTA; CDR2 reads FQGNSA. Deletions cut 3 bases from V and 8 bases from J, with 14 bases between. Here the CDR3 DNA reads TGTGCCAGCAGCTTGAGGGGCGGGCCGGAGCCCCAGCATTTT. Encoded protein: CASSLRGGPEPQHF. Full variable domain (remainder filled in from reference TRBV7-2 and TRBJ1-5): GAGVSQSPSNKVTEKGKDVELRCDPISGHTALYWYRQSLGQGLEFLIYFQGNSAPDKSGLPSDRFSAERTGGSVSTLTIQRTQQEDSAVYLCASSLRGGPEPQHFGDGTRLSIL.

The chain couples TRBV28 to TRBJ2-5, with D perhaps matching TRBD2 (6 bases). CDR3 length: 15 residues. V was clipped by 5 bases and J by 4 bases, with 17 bases between them. CDR1 is MDHEN, CDR2 SYDVKM, per germline. CDR3 amino acids: CASSPPGATGETQYF. The CDR3 bases are TGTGCCAGCAGTCCCCCGGGAGCGACGGGAGAGACCCAGTACTTC.

V and J are TRBV10-3 and TRBJ2-3; 13 bases line up with TRBD2. After removal of 8 bases from V and 3 bases from J, the junction contained 11 bases not matched to a gene. This CDR3 is 17 amino acids long. Germline V gene sequence: CDR1 ENHRY, CDR2 SYGVKD. The CDR3 reads CAIRLTSGRAATDTQYF. As DNA, the CDR3 is TGTGCCATCCGATTAACTAGCGGGAGGGCCGCGACAGATACGCAGTATTTT.

This rearrangement joins TRBV18 to TRBJ2-1, with D perhaps matching TRBD1 (7 bases). V lost 6 bases to trimming and J lost 4 bases, with 16 bases between them. The germline V gene encodes CDR1 KGHSH and CDR2 LQKENI. The CDR3 extends over 15 amino acids. This chain's CDR3 is CASSQRQGLYNEQFF. CDR3 sequence (DNA): TGTGCCAGCTCTCAGCGACAGGGACTGTACAATGAGCAGTTCTTC.

This chain connects TRBV9 to TRBJ2-3; D is unresolved. In germline, CDR1 is SGDLS, CDR2 YYNGEE. V was pared by 1 base and J by 2 bases, with 11 bases between. The CDR3 runs 15 residues. The CDR3: CASSVWDRITDTQYF. The CDR3 nucleotides read TGTGCCAGCAGCGTATGGGATCGTATCACAGATACGCAGTATTTT.

V gene TRBV5-1 combines with J gene TRBJ2-1, with 7 bases identical to TRBD1. CDR1 SGHRS and CDR2 YFSETQ come from the germline V gene. With V trimmed by 4 bases and J by 2 bases, 3 bases remained unmatched. CDR3 length equals 14 residues. The CDR3 DNA follows: TGCGCCAGCAGCACACAGGGGACCTACAATGAGCAGTTCTTC. Translation: CASSTQGTYNEQFF.

The chain employs TRBV27 and TRBJ1-1; 8 bases line up with TRBD1. The CDR3 is made up of 13 amino acids. The germline CDR1 and CDR2 sequences are MNHEY and SMNVEV (reference sequence). The J segment lost 10 bases and the V segment lost 5 bases, leaving 9 bases of the junction unmatched. This CDR3 is CASSPTGEIAAFF. The CDR3 DNA reads TGTGCCAGCAGTCCGACAGGGGAGATCGCAGCTTTCTTT.